This entry is about one T cell receptor (beta chain). The sample belongs to a study of blood T cell repertoires in COVID-19. The wider study: The analysed material was cDNA or gDNA that came from T cells, B-cell-depleted T cells, or PBMCs.

Sequencing used immunoSEQ multiplex PCR; TCRdb keeps in-frame clones, though not all of them. The profile shows approximately 120,000 clones, around 86% of them singletons. CDR3 length: 15 amino acids. The ends were cut back, 6 bases at V and 7 bases at J, with 19 bases in the middle. In germline, CDR1 is KGHSH, CDR2 LQKENI. The sequenced material came from peripheral blood. This sequence was found in a man aged 55 to 69 with acute or convalescent COVID-19. V usage is TRBV18 and J usage is TRBJ1-5, with D perhaps TRBD1 (5 bases). The CDR3 nucleotides read TGTGCCAGCTCTCCTTCCGGCAGGGCAGGCCAGCCCCAGCATTTT. Amino acids: CASSPSGRAGQPQHF.